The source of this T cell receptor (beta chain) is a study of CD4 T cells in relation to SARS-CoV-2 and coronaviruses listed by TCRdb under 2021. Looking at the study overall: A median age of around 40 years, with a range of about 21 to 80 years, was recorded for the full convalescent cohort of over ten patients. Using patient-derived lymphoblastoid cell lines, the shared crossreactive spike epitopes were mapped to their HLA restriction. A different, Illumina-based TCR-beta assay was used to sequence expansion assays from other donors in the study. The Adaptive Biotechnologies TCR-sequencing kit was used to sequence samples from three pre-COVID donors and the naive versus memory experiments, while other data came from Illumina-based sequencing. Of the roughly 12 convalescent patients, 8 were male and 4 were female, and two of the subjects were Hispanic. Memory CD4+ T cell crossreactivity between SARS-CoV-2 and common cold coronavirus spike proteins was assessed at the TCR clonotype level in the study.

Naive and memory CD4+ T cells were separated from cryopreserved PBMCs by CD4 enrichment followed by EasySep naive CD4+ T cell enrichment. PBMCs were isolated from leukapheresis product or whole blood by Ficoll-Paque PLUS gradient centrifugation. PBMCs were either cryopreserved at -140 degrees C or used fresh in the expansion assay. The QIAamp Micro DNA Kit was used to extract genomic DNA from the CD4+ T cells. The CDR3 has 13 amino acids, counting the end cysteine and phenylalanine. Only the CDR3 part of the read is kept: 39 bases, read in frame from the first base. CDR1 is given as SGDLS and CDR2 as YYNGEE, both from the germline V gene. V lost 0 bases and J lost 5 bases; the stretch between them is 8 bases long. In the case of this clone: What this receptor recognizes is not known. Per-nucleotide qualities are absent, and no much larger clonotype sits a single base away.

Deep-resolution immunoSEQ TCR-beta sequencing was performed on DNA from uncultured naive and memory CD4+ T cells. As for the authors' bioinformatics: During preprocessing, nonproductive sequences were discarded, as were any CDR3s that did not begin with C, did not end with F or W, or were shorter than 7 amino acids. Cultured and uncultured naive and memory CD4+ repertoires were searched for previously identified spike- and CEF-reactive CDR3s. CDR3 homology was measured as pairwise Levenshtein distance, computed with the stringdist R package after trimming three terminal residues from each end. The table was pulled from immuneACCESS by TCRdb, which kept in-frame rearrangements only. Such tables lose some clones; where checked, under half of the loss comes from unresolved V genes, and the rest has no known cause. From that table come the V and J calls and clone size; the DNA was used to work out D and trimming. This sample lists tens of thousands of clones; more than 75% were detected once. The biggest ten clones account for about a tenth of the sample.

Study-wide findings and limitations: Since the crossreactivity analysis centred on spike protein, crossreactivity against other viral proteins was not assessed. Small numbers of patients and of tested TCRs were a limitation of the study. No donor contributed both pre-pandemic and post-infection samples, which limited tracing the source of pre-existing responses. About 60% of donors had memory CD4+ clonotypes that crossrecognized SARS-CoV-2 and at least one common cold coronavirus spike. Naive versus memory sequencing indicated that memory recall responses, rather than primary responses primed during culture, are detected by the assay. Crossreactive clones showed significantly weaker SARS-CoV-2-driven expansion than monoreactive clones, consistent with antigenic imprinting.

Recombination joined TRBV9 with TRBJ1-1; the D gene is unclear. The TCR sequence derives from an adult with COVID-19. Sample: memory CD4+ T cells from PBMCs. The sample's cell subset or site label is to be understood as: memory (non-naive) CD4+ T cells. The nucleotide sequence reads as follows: TGTGCCAGCAGCGTAGTAGAGGGTACTGAAGCTTTCTTT. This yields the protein CASSVVEGTEAFF.